The present T cell receptor beta chain was sequenced within a study of liver allograft versus peripheral blood T cells (dated by TCRdb to 2020 to 2021). In terms of the full investigation: In liver transplant recipients, the study looked at T cell receptor repertoires in the peripheral blood and set them against the repertoires found within the transplanted livers.

The CDR3 covers 14 residues, taking in both the cysteine and the phenylalanine. Only the CDR3 DNA stays, 42 bases, in frame from base 1. CDR1 SGDLS and CDR2 YYNGEE are derived from the germline V gene. Trimming removed 4 bases from V and 4 bases from J; the gene matches leave 7 bases unexplained. Study-wide findings and limitations: T cell receptor repertoires inside liver allografts were reported to be different from the repertoires detected in peripheral blood.

As for this clonotype: It lacks a known antigen. The input lacks base qualities; no much larger clone sits a single base away.

Sequencing relied on an Illumina MiSeq. Using fastp trimming at Q25 and MiXCR clonotype assembly, TCRdb reanalyzed the public sequencing data and kept in-frame beta chains. Rows merge per CDR3 protein into single entries with the most common DNA and genes. Counted in this sample were 7,000 to 9,000 distinct CDR3 sequences; 18% of them appeared once. The ten largest account for 4% to 4.5% of the sample. The origin of this receptor is a human patient who had a liver transplant. Following transplantation, part of the T cell population may be supplied by the graft donor rather than the patient. Here the chain combines TRBV9 and TRBJ1-1, with TRBD1 identical over 7 junction bases. The nucleotides read TGTGCCAGCAGCAGAAGACAGGGAAGCACTGAAGCTTTCTTT. It encodes CASSRRQGSTEAFF.